Following are 9 T cell receptor beta chains from one sample sequenced in a study of patients and donors after allogeneic stem cell transplantation. MiXCR, run by TCRdb on the RT-PCR reads, gives a single entry per CDR3 protein. The sample consists of hundreds of thousands of distinct CDR3 sequences, roughly 16% of them appearing once. The source material was blood, either unsorted or a sorted T cell fraction (not recorded which). The receptor source for this set is a human donor who was either an allogeneic HSCT recipient or a stem cell or donor lymphocyte infusion donor (not recorded which). It is not recorded whose cells these are; they may come from a transplant donor.

For the CDR3, the DNA is TGTGCCAGCAGTTCCCTTAGGATATACAATGAGCAGTTCTTC. Translating gives CASSSLRIYNEQFF. V is TRBV12-3 or TRBV12-4 and J is TRBJ2-1; D remains ambiguous. The CDR3 is 14 amino acids. Trimming pared 4 bases from V and 4 bases from J, leaving 11 bases between.

The J gene is TRBJ1-2, the V gene TRBV7-9; D is unresolved. V lost 0 bases and J lost 7, with 18 bases in between. The CDR3 contains 16 residues. From germline, CDR1 is SEHNR and CDR2 FQNEAQ (reference sequence). The CDR3 region is CASSLAGGRFRGGYTF. As DNA, the CDR3 is TGTGCCAGCAGCTTAGCGGGTGGAAGGTTCCGGGGTGGCTACACCTTC.

The chain is built from TRBV20-1 and TRBJ2-4; unclear D gene. Germline assignment: CDR1 DFQATT and CDR2 SNEGSKA (reference sequence). V was clipped by 3 bases and J by 9 bases, with 15 bases between them. The CDR3 covers 13 residues. This CDR3 reads CSARESLRAIQYF. The CDR3 DNA reads as TGCAGTGCTAGGGAATCTCTAAGGGCCATTCAGTACTTC.

In its sample, this clonotype was seen a few times. The genes are TRBV6-1 and TRBJ1-5; D not resolved. Germline loops: CDR1 MNHNS, CDR2 SASEGT. This CDR3 has 17 amino acids. V was pared by 2 bases and J by 0 bases, with 14 bases between. The CDR3 DNA reads as TGTGCCAGCAGTGAATATGGGCAGCTACTTAGCAATCAGCCCCAGCATTTT. Translation gives CASSEYGQLLSNQPQHF.

In its sample, this clonotype was seen a few times. The chain uses TRBV29-1 and TRBJ1-2; TRBD1 matches 7 bases. CDR1 and CDR2 (germline): SQVTM, ANQGSEA. The CDR3 runs 14 residues. V dropped 5 bases and J dropped 0; count of bases not matched to a gene: 6. The CDR3 DNA is TGCAGCGTTCGGGGACAGAACCCTAACTATGGCTACACCTTC. Its translation is CSVRGQNPNYGYTF.

The gene calls are TRBV6-1 and TRBJ2-2, with D uncertain. Germline V gene sequence: CDR1 MNHNS, CDR2 SASEGT. Trimming removed 7 bases at V and 4 bases at J, with 10 bases between. The CDR3 is 13 residues long. For the CDR3, the DNA is TGTGCCAGCACTTGGCGCATCACCGGGGAGCTGTTTTTT. Encoded protein: CASTWRITGELFF.

CDR3 region: CAWGPRGETQYF. The CDR3, as DNA: TGTGCCTGGGGCCCCAGGGGTGAGACCCAGTACTTC. This chain links TRBV30 with TRBJ2-5, with a tentative D call TRBD1 (6 bases). From germline, CDR1 is GTSNPN and CDR2 SVGIG (reference sequence). The V end was cut by 5 bases, the J end by 5 bases, with 12 bases between. CDR3 length equals 12 residues. Using reference TRBV30 and TRBJ2-5 for the parts outside the CDR3, the full variable domain is SQTIHQWPATLVQPVGSPLSLECTVEGTSNPNLYWYRQAAGRGLQLLFYSVGIGQISSEVPQNLSASRPQDRQFILSSKKLLLSDSGFYLCAWGPRGETQYFGPGTRLLVL.

This clonotype was seen a few times. This chain joins TRBV14 and TRBJ1-2; D is ambiguous. This CDR3 contains 13 residues. The V gene's germline CDR1 is SGHDN and CDR2 FVKESK. V gave up 1 base and J gave up 8 bases, with 11 bases separating them. The DNA of the CDR3 is TGTGCCAGCAGCCAAGGATTGAAAAACGGCTACACCTTC. Amino acids: CASSQGLKNGYTF.

This sequence joins TRBV7-3 and TRBJ2-2; 12 bases agree with TRBD1. Germline V gives CDR1 SGHTA, CDR2 FQGTGA. V was pared by 2 bases and J by 5 bases, with 3 bases of the junction left unmatched. There are 16 residues in the CDR3. CDR3 sequence (DNA): TGTGCCAGCAGCTTAGGGACAGGGGGCCGAACCGGGGAGCTGTTTTTT. Translation: CASSLGTGGRTGELFF.